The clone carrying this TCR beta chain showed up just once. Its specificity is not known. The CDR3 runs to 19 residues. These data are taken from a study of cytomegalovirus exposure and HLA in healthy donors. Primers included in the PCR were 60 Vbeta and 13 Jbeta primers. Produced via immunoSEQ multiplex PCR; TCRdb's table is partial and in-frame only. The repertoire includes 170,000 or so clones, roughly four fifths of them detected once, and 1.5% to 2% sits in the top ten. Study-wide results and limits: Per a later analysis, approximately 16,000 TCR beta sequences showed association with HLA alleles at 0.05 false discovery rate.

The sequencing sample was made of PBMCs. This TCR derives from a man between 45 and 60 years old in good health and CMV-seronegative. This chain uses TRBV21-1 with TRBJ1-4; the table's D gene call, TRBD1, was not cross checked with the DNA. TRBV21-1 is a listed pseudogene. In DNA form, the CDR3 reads TGTGCCAGCAGCTCCGCTATCCGGACAGGGACCCGGGTTCAGGAAAAACTGTTTTTT. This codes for CASSSAIRTGTRVQEKLFF.